The following is a TCR beta chain sequence with its context. V gave up 2 bases and J gave up 2 bases; unmatched junction bases: 9. The CDR3 has 17 amino acids. Germline assignment: CDR1 SEHNR and CDR2 FQNEAQ (reference sequence). The record originates from a study of CD8+ T cells in alopecia areata. Treatment in this sample: oral pan-JAK inhibitor, 5-10 mg twice daily. Extraction of RNA preceded its reverse transcription into cDNA, which served as the sequencing template. Sequencing was performed with immunoSEQ multiplex PCR; in TCRdb, only in-frame clones are kept and a portion is missing. This table has 140,000 to 150,000 clones, about 56% appearing once.

The material sequenced was CD8+ T cells sorted from blood, taken at week 4, from a patient treated with tofacitinib. The receptor was derived from a human donor with alopecia areata. The gene calls are TRBV7-9 and TRBJ1-5; 7 positions match TRBD1. CDR3 nucleotides: TGTGCCAGCAGCTTAAACCGGGCCGGGACAGGCAATCAGCCCCAGCATTTT. Protein product: CASSLNRAGTGNQPQHF.